This T cell receptor beta chain was retrieved from a study of T cell responses to AZD1222 COVID-19 vaccine. Study conclusions and caveats: Baseline serology detected seropositivity in only six AZD1222 recipients.

Method: immunoSEQ multiplex PCR; TCRdb's copy keeps in-frame clones and lacks some. In the table there are about 150,000 clones, roughly 91% of which are singletons. Note on this clone: Its cognate antigen is unknown.

This CDR3 is built from 17 residues. The ends lost 7 bases at V and 2 bases at J; junction bases unmatched: 7. Germline V gene data show CDR1 as SNHLY and CDR2 as FYNNEI. Sequences were derived from peripheral blood, sampled on day 0 of AZD1222 vaccination. This TCR was sampled from an adult in good health. The V and J genes are TRBV2 and TRBJ2-3, with 15 bases aligning to TRBD2. The CDR3: CASKGTSGGFSTDTQYF. Written as DNA, the CDR3 is TGTGCCAGCAAAGGGACTAGCGGGGGGTTCTCCACAGATACGCAGTATTTT.